The present TCR beta chain was sequenced within a study of OX40 agonist ivuxolimab in advanced cancers. Turning to the overall study: Ivuxolimab was a fully human IgG2 agonistic monoclonal antibody targeting the costimulatory receptor OX40 (CD134). Peripheral TCRbeta sequencing aimed to test whether ivuxolimab altered TCR sequence diversity and caused clonal T-cell expansion. Of the roughly 50 dose-escalation patients, hepatocellular carcinoma was present in around 20, melanoma in about 15, renal cell carcinoma in 9 and head and neck cancer in 9. Intravenous ivuxolimab was administered to patients every 2 weeks at six dose levels: 0.01, 0.1, 0.3, 1.5, 3 and 10 mg/kg. Three dose-escalation patients achieved partial responses, one with hepatocellular carcinoma and two with cutaneous melanoma. The monotherapy dose-escalation portion (N ≈ 55 patients) of the phase I ivuxolimab trial is reported in the paper. In the dose-escalation cohort, 82.7% of patients were male, and the mean age was roughly 60 years with a range of about 20 to 80. Patients were allowed to have had prior anti-PD-1, anti-PD-L1 or anti-CTLA-4 therapy, and about 40% of the dose-escalation patients had been treated with checkpoint inhibitors.

Inclusive of the bounding cysteine and phenylalanine, the CDR3 is 16 residues long. Only the CDR3 DNA is retained, 48 bases long and in frame from the first base. Here V drops 0 bases and J drops 5 bases, and the junction holds 10 bases not matched to any gene. CDR1 and CDR2, looked up from the germline V gene, are SGDLS and YYNGEE. Genomic DNA was extracted from sorted cells for sequencing of the TCRbeta CDR3 region. The immunoSEQ Assay was used to sequence the TCRbeta CDR3 regions. The table was pulled from immuneACCESS by TCRdb, which kept in-frame rearrangements only. Such tables lose some clones; where checked, under half of the loss comes from unresolved V genes, and the rest has no known cause. This sample lists around 100,000 clones; about 91% were detected once. 0.54% of the sample comes from the top ten. For this clone: Its cognate antigen has yet to be identified. Qualities for individual bases were not recorded, and no much larger clone is one base off.

The full study reports these points: After ivuxolimab, expanded clones were on average more numerous among CD8+ T cells than among CD4+ T cells. Low levels of normalized T-cell clonal expansion were also seen in some nonresponding patients. At doses of 0.1 to 3.0 mg/kg, clonal expansion of both CD4+ and CD8+ T cells in blood was seen between baseline and week 6. The antigen specificity of the peripheral T cells that underwent clonal expansion was not determined. In partial responders in the 0.1-3.0 mg/kg groups, normalized peripheral clonal expansion was found to be among the lowest, especially among CD8+ T cells.

The trial excluded patients who had a history of autoimmune disease or were on systemic immunosuppression. Peripheral blood for TCR sequencing was drawn from every dose cohort at baseline, at cycle 4 day 1 and at cycle 7 day 1. Samples were obtained from an open-label, multicenter, first-in-human phase I dose-escalation trial of ivuxolimab. Adults with locally advanced or metastatic melanoma, renal cell carcinoma, hepatocellular carcinoma or head and neck squamous cell carcinoma were enrolled in the trial. Before TCR sequencing, CD4+ T cells and CD8+ T cells were sorted from peripheral blood as separate populations.

Here the sequenced sample was CD4+ or CD8+ T cells sorted from blood, taken in a trial of the OX40 agonist ivuxolimab. The receptor was isolated from an adult with an advanced solid tumor such as melanoma, head and neck, liver or kidney cancer. This sequence uses TRBV9 and TRBJ2-5, and 7 bases in between align with TRBD2. The nucleotide sequence reads as follows: TGTGCCAGCAGCGTAGAGGGGAGGGCCAATGGGGAGACCCAGTACTTC. It translates as CASSVEGRANGETQYF.